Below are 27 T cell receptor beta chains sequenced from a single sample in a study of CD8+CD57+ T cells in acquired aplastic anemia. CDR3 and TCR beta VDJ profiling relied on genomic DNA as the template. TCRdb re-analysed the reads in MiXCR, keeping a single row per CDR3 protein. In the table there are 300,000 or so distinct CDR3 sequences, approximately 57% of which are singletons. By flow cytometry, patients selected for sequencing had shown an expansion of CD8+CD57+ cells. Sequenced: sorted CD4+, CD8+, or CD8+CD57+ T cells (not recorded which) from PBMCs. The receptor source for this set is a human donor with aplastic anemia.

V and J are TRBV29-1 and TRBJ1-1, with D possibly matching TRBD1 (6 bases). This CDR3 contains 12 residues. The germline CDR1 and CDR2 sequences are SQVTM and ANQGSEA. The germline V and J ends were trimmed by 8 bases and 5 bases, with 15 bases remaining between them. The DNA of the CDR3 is TGCAGCTTGGCCGGGGGCGAAACTGAAGCTTTCTTT. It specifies CSLAGGETEAFF. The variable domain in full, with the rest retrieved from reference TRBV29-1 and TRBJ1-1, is SAVISQKPSRDICQRGTSLTIQCQVDSQVTMMFWYRQQPGQSLTLIATANQGSEATYESGFVIDKFPISRPNLTFSTLTVSNMSPEDSSIYLCSLAGGETEAFFGQGTRLTVV.

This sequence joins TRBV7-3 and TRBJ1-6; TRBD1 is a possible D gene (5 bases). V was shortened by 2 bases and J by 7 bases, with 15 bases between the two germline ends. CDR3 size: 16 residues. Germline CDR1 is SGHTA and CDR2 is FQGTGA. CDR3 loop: CASSLGRGQGNSPLHF. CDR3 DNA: TGTGCCAGCAGCTTAGGTCGCGGGCAGGGCAATTCACCCCTCCACTTT. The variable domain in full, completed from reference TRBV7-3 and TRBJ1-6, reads GAGVSQTPSNKVTEKGKYVELRCDPISGHTALYWYRQSLGQGPEFLIYFQGTGAADDSGLPNDRFFAVRPEGSVSTLKIQRTERGDSAVYLCASSLGRGQGNSPLHFGNGTRLTVT.

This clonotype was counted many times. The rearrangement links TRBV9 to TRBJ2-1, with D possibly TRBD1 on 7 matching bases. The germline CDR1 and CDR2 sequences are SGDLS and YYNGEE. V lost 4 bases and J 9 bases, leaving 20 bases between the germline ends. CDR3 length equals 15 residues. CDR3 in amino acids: CASSQNRGGYGEQFF. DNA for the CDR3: TGTGCCAGCAGCCAAAACAGGGGAGGATACGGTGAGCAGTTCTTC.

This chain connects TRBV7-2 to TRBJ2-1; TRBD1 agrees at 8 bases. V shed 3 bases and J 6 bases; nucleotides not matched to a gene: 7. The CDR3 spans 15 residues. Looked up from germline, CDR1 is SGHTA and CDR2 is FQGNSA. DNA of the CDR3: TGTGCCAGCAGCTTGGTTCCGGGACAGGTCAATGAGCAGTTCTTC. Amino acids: CASSLVPGQVNEQFF.

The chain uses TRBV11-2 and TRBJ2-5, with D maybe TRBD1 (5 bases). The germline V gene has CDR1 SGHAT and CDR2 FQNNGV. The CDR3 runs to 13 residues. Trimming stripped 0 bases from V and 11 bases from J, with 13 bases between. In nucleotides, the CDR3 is TGTGCCAGCAGCTTAGATCTGGGGCGGTCTCAGTACTTC. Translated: CASSLDLGRSQYF.

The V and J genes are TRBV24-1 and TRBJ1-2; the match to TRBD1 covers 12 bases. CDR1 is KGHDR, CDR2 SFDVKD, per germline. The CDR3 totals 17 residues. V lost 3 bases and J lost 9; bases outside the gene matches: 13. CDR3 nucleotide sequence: TGTGCCACCAGTGATCCACCGGGACAGGGGGCAATCGGAAGCTACACCTTC. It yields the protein CATSDPPGQGAIGSYTF.

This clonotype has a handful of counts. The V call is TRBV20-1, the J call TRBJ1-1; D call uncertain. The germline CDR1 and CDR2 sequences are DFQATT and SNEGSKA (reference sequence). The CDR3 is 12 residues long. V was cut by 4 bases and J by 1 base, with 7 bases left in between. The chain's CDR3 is CSAIQTNTEAFF. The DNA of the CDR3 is TGCAGTGCTATTCAAACGAACACTGAAGCTTTCTTT.

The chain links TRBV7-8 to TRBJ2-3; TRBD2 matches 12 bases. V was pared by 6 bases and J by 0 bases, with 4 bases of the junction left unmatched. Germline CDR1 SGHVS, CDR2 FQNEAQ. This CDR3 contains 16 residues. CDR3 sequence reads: CASRLGTSGSTDTQYF. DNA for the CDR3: TGTGCCAGCAGGCTCGGGACTAGCGGGAGCACAGATACGCAGTATTTT. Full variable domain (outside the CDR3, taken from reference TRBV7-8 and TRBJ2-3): GAGVSQSPRYKVAKRGQDVALRCDPISGHVSLFWYQQALGQGPEFLTYFQNEAQLDKSGLPSDRFFAERPEGSVSTLKIQRTQQEDSAVYLCASRLGTSGSTDTQYFGPGTRLTVL.

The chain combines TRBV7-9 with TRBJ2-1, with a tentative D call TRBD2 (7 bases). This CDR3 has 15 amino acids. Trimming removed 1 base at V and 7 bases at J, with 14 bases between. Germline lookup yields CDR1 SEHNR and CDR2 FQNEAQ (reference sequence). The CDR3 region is CASSLDWRGRNEQFF. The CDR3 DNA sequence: TGTGCCAGCAGCTTAGATTGGCGGGGGCGGAATGAGCAGTTCTTC. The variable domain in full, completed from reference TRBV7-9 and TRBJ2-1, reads DTGVSQNPRHKITKRGQNVTFRCDPISEHNRLYWYRQTLGQGPEFLTYFQNEAQLEKSRLLSDRFSAERPKGSFSTLEIQRTEQGDSAMYLCASSLDWRGRNEQFFGPGTRLTVL.

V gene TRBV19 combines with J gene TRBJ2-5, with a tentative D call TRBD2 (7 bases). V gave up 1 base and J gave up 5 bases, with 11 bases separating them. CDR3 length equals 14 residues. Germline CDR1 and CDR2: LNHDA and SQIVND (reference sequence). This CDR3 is CASSIAGGPETQYF. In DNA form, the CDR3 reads TGTGCCAGTAGTATAGCGGGGGGCCCGGAGACCCAGTACTTC.

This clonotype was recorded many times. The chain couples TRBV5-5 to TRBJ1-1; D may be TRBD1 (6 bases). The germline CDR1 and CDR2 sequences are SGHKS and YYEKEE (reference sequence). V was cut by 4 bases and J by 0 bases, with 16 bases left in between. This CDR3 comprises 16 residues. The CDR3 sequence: CASSGTRTHMNTEAFF. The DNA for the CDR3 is TGTGCCAGCAGCGGGACAAGGACCCATATGAACACTGAAGCTTTCTTT.

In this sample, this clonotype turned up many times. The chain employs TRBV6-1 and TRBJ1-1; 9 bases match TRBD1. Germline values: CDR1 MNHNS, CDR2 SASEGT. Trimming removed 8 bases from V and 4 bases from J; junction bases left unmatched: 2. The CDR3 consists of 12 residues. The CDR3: CASGTGTTEAFF. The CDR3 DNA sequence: TGTGCCAGCGGGACAGGGACCACTGAAGCTTTCTTT.

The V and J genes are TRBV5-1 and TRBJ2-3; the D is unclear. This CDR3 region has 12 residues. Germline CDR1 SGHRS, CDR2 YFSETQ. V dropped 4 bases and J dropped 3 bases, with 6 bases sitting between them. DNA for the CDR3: TGCGCCAGCAGCCCCGCGACAGATACGCAGTATTTT. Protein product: CASSPATDTQYF.

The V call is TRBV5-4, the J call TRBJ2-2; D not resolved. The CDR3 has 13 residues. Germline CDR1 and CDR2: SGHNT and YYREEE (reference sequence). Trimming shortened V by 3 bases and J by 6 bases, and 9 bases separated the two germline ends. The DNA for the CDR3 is TGTGCCAGCAGCTCCGTGGGATCCGGGGAGCTGTTTTTT. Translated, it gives CASSSVGSGELFF.

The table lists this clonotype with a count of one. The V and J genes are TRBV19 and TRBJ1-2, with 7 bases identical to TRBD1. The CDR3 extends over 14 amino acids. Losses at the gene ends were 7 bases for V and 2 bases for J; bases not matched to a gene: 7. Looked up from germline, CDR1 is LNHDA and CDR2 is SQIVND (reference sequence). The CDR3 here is CASTSTGTNYGYTF. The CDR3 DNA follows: TGTGCCAGTACCTCGACAGGGACGAACTATGGCTACACCTTC.

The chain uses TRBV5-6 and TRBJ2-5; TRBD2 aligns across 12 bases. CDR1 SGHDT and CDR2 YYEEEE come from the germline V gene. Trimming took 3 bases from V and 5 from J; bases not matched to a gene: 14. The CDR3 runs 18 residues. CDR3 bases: TGTGCCAGCAGCTGGACTAGCGGGGCCAAGGCCGGTTTCGAGACCCAGTACTTC. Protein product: CASSWTSGAKAGFETQYF.

This CDR3 reads CASSTRRDNQPQHF. The CDR3 nucleotides read TGTGCCAGCAGCACCCGACGGGACAATCAGCCCCAGCATTTT. The chain combines TRBV7-2 with TRBJ1-5; no clear D. Trimming cost V 5 bases and J 3 bases, with 11 bases left between them. Germline V CDR1 and CDR2: SGHTA, FQGNSA. The CDR3 is 14 residues long.

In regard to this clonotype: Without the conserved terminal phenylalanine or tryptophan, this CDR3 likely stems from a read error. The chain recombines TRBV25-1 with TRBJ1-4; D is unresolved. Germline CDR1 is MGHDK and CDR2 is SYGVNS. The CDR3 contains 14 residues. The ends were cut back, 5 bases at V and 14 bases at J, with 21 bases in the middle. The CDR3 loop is CASSYDRTTPLLFL. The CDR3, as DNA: TGTGCCAGCAGTTACGATCGTACAACCCCTCTCCTGTTTCTT.

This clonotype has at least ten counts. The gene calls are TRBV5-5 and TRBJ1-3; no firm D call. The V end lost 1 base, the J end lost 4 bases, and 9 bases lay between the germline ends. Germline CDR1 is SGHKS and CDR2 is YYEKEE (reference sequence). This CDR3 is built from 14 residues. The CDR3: CASSLTVEGNTIYF. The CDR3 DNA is TGTGCCAGCAGCTTGACCGTGGAAGGAAACACCATATATTTT.

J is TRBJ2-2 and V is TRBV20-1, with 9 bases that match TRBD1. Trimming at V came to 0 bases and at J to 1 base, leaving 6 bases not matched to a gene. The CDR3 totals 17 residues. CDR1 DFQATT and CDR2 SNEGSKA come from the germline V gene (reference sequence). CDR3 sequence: CSARDRDRGGNTGELFF. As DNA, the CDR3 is TGCAGTGCTAGAGACAGAGACAGGGGGGGGAACACCGGGGAGCTGTTTTTT.

The CDR3 spells CASSFEMGGSYEQYF. CDR3 DNA: TGTGCCAGCAGCTTCGAGATGGGCGGCTCCTACGAGCAGTACTTC. This chain links TRBV5-6 with TRBJ2-7; D call uncertain. The CDR3 sequence is 15 residues long. CDR1 is SGHDT, CDR2 YYEEEE, per germline. Trimming stripped 2 bases from V and 0 bases from J, with 12 bases between.

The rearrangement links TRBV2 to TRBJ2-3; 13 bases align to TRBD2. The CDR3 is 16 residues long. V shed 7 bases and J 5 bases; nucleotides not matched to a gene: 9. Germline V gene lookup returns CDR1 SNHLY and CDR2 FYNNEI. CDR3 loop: CASKRTSGGDGDTQYF. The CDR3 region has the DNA TGTGCCAGCAAGAGAACTAGCGGGGGGGACGGAGATACGCAGTATTTT.

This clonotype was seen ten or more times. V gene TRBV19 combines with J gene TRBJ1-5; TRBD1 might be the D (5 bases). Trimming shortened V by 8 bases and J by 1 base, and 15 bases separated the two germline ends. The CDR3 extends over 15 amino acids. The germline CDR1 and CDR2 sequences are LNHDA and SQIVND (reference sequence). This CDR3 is CASVGLEGSNQPQHF. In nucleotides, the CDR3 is TGTGCCAGTGTGGGGCTGGAGGGCAGCAATCAGCCCCAGCATTTT.

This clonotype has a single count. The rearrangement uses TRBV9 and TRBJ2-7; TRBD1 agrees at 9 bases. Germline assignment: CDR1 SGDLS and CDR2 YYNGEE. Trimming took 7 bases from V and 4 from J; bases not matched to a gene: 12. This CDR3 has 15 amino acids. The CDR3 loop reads CASSRSGTGLYEQYF. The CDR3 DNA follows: TGTGCCAGCTCCCGATCCGGGACAGGGCTGTACGAGCAGTACTTC.

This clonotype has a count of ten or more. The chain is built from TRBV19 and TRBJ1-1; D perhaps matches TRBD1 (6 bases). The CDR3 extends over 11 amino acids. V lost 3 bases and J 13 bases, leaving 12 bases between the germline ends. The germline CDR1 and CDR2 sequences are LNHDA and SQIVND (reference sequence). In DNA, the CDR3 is TGTGCCAGTAGTATTGACAGGAATTTTTTCTTT. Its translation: CASSIDRNFFF.

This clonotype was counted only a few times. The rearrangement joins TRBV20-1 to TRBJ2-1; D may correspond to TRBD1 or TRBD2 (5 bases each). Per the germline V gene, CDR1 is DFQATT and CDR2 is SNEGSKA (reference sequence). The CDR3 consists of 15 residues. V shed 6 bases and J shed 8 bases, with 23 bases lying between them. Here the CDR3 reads CSANSGTGLTYEQFF. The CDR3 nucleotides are TGCAGTGCGAACTCCGGGACGGGCTTAACCTATGAGCAGTTCTTC.

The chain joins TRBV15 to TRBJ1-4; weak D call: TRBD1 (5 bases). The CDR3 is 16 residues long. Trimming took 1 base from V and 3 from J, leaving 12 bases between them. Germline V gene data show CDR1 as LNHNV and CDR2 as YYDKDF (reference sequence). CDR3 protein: CATSRVRGWANEKLFF. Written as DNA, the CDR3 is TGTGCCACCAGCAGAGTGAGGGGCTGGGCTAATGAAAAACTGTTTTTT.